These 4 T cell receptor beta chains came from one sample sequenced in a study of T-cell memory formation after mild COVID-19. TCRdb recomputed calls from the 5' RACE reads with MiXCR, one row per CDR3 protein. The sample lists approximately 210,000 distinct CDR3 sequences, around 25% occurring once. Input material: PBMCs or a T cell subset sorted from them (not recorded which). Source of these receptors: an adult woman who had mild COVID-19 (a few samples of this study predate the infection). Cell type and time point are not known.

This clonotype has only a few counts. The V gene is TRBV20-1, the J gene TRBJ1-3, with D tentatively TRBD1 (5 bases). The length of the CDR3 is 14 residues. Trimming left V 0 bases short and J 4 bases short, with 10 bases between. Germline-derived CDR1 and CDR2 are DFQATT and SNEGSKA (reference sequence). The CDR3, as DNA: TGCAGTGCTAGAGATGACCGGACAGGAAACACCATATATTTT. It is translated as CSARDDRTGNTIYF.

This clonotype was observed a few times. CDR3 nucleotides: TGCAGTGCAGCCGGGACTAGCTACGAGACCCAGTACTTC. Translated: CSAAGTSYETQYF. The genes are TRBV20-1 and TRBJ2-5; 9 nucleotides match TRBD2. J gave up 5 bases and V 6 bases, and 7 bases lay outside the gene matches. Germline CDR1 is DFQATT and CDR2 is SNEGSKA (reference sequence). CDR3 length: 13 residues.

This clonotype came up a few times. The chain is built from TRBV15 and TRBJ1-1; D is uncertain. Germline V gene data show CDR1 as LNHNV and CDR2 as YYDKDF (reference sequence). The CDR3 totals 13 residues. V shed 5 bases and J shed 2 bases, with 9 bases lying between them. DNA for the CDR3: TGTGCCACCAGCCCGCGACTTAACACTGAAGCTTTCTTT. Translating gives CATSPRLNTEAFF.

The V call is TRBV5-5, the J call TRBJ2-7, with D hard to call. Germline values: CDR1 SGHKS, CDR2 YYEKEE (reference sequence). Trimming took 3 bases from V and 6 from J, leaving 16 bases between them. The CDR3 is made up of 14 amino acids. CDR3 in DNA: TGTGCCAGCAGCTCACCAGGCGGCGACGCCGAGCAGTACTTC. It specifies CASSSPGGDAEQYF.